This record concerns one T cell receptor (beta chain) sequence. Its antigen is still unknown. The data were obtained in a study of PD-1 blockade in classical Hodgkin lymphoma. For the study at large: Intravenous delivery of nivolumab at 3 mg/kg to patients occurred every 2 weeks.

V lost 5 bases, J lost 4 bases, and 11 bases lay in between. Germline V CDR1 and CDR2: SGHTA, FQGTGA. The CDR3 sequence is 13 residues long. Study-level points and caveats: Healthy donors were reported to have higher baseline TCR diversity than newly diagnosed patients. Patients newly diagnosed and complete responders had comparable baseline diversity.

Sequencing was performed with immunoSEQ multiplex PCR; in TCRdb, only in-frame clones are kept and a portion is missing. Here the sample spans 25,000 to 30,000 clones, roughly 85% being singletons. Each and every patient relapsed after autologous stem cell transplantation, and patients got differing brentuximab vedotin exposure. V usage is TRBV7-3 and J usage is TRBJ2-5; a weak D match, TRBD1 (6 bases). The input for sequencing was peripheral blood mononuclear cells (PBMCs), taken before the second cycle of nivolumab. The clonotype originates from a human donor with classical Hodgkin lymphoma. CDR3 in DNA: TGTGCCAGCAGCCGAACAGGGTCAGAGACCCAGTACTTC. Residues: CASSRTGSETQYF.